This record covers a single T cell receptor beta chain. Clones were sequenced by immunoSEQ multiplex PCR, and TCRdb holds only the in-frame ones, with some missing. The profile shows almost 400,000 clones, approximately 90% of them singletons. This specimen belongs to a study of Ad26.COV2.S vaccination and SARS-CoV-2 variants. The wider study: Enrollment placed the donor in the COV1001 Ad26.COV2.S trial arm. The authors gave Ad26.COV2.S intramuscularly, either once or twice 56 days apart.

Per germline, CDR1 LNHDA and CDR2 SQIVND (reference sequence). The CDR3 consists of 14 residues. The J segment lost 7 bases and the V segment lost 1 base, leaving 5 bases of the junction unmatched. The sample's treatment: around 19 received Ad26.COV2.S at low or high dose, single or two shots; roughly five received placebo; per-sample allocation not given. Sampling was done on day 63 after the first vaccine or placebo injection. The individual, an adult aged 18-55 years, was a donor in Boston. This chain connects TRBV19 to TRBJ1-1; 8 nucleotides agree with TRBD1. The sample in question was peripheral blood, obtained in a trial of Ad26.COV2.S vaccine versus placebo. The receptor was derived from a person between 18 and 65 years old who received the Ad26.COV2.S COVID-19 vaccine or a placebo. The CDR3 protein is CASSIGTGTREAFF. DNA for the CDR3: TGTGCCAGTAGTATAGGGACAGGGACCCGTGAAGCTTTCTTT.